The 15 T cell receptor beta chains given below trace back to one sample, sequenced in a study of regulatory T cells in long-lasting Graves disease. CDR3 regions were amplified by Arm-PCR using iRepertoire HTBI primers to build TCR beta libraries. TCRdb re-derived calls from the multiplex PCR reads in MiXCR, one entry per CDR3 protein. The repertoire includes more than 350,000 distinct CDR3 sequences, 15% of them detected once, and 16% sits in the top ten. Time point indicated: newly diagnosed GD, antithyroid drugs for less than 3 months. After RNA was extracted from PBMCs, the TCR library was made from it. This same sample was also taken into another study, of T cells in Graves' hyperthyroidism and ophthalmopathy.

This specimen was peripheral blood mononuclear cells (PBMCs), taken at new diagnosis, from a patient treated with antithyroid drugs. These receptors were taken from a woman aged 30 to 39 with Graves disease.

This clonotype occurred many times. The V call is TRBV7-9, the J call TRBJ2-5, with 14 nucleotides matching TRBD2. CDR3 length equals 16 residues. Germline V lookup: CDR1 SEHNR, CDR2 FQNEAQ (reference sequence). Trimming at V came to 5 bases and at J to 5 bases, leaving 7 bases not matched to a gene. This chain's CDR3 is CASSLGLAGVAETQYF. CDR3 bases: TGTGCCAGCAGCCTGGGACTAGCGGGAGTAGCGGAGACCCAGTACTTC.

This clonotype was seen many times. The chain employs TRBV12-3 or TRBV12-4 and TRBJ2-4, with 14 bases that match TRBD2. Unmatched junction bases numbered 6, after V lost 6 bases and J lost 5 bases. The CDR3 sequence is 16 residues long. In DNA form, the CDR3 reads TGTGCCAGCAGGCGGGGACTAGCGGGAGAGCAAAACATTCAGTACTTC. The encoded protein is CASRRGLAGEQNIQYF.

A note on this clonotype: At one of its ends the junction is not consistent with the germline gene, which may arise from a read error. V usage is TRBV20-1 and J usage is TRBJ2-4, with TRBD2 matching over 7 bases. CDR1 and CDR2 from the germline V gene are DFQATT and SNEGSKA (reference sequence). The CDR3 sequence is 11 residues long. The CDR3 region is CSARLAGELFF. DNA of the CDR3: TGCAGTGCTAGATTGGCGGGAGAGCTGTTCTTC.

This clonotype was observed a single time. This chain joins TRBV3-1 and TRBJ2-2; TRBD1 agrees at 7 bases. The CDR3 is 16 amino acids. Unmatched junction bases numbered 12, after V lost 5 bases and J lost 6 bases. CDR1 is LGHDT and CDR2 is YNNKEL in the germline V gene (reference sequence). The CDR3 loop is CASSFTSGTVSGELFF. The CDR3 coding sequence is TGTGCCAGCAGCTTCACGTCAGGGACAGTATCCGGGGAGCTGTTTTTT.

This clonotype was seen repeatedly, ten times or more. This chain links TRBV6-1 with TRBJ1-1; D is uncertain. CDR1 MNHNS and CDR2 SASEGT come from the germline V gene. The CDR3 spans 14 residues. The germline V and J ends were trimmed by 4 bases and 0 bases, with 9 bases remaining between them. The CDR3 DNA follows: TGTGCCAGCAGTGTTAGTCCGTTGAACACTGAAGCTTTCTTT. Its protein product is CASSVSPLNTEAFF.

This clonotype has a count of ten or more. The chain is built from TRBV6-2 or TRBV6-3 and TRBJ1-5, with 7 positions matching TRBD1. The CDR3 runs 14 residues. Losses at the gene ends were 7 bases for V and 9 bases for J; bases not matched to a gene: 12. Germline values: CDR1 MNHEY, CDR2 SVGEGT. The CDR3 is CASTRQGSYRPQHF. CDR3 nucleotides: TGTGCCAGCACCCGACAGGGATCGTATCGGCCCCAGCATTTT.

This clonotype has at least ten counts. The chain couples TRBV20-1 to TRBJ2-5; maybe TRBD1 (5 bases). Trimming removed 1 base from V and 0 bases from J, with 6 bases in between. The CDR3 consists of 13 residues. The germline V gene encodes CDR1 DFQATT and CDR2 SNEGSKA (reference sequence). As DNA, the CDR3 is TGCAGTGCTAGAGGACAGTACCAAGAGACCCAGTACTTC. Translated, it gives CSARGQYQETQYF.

This clonotype has ten or more counts. The chain uses TRBV28 and TRBJ2-5; maybe TRBD1 (6 bases). The CDR3 runs 15 residues. The V and J ends lost 5 bases and 3 bases respectively, with 16 bases between them. CDR1 is MDHEN and CDR2 is SYDVKM in the germline V gene. CDR3 sequence reads: CASSHQVAGEETQYF. In DNA, the CDR3 is TGTGCCAGCAGTCACCAGGTGGCAGGGGAAGAGACCCAGTACTTC.

CDR3 bases: TGTGCCAGCAGTTTAGCTTTAGCGGGTGGTTTCAATGAGCAGTTCTTC. Translation: CASSLALAGGFNEQFF. This chain joins TRBV27 and TRBJ2-1; 7 bases align to TRBD2. The CDR3 runs to 16 residues. Trimming at V came to 2 bases and at J to 6 bases, leaving 10 bases not matched to a gene. CDR1 and CDR2 from the germline V gene are MNHEY and SMNVEV (reference sequence).

At least ten counts were recorded for this clonotype. CDR3 residues: CSVVTGEEVYEQYF. The DNA of the CDR3 is TGCAGCGTTGTAACAGGGGAAGAGGTGTACGAGCAGTACTTC. This chain joins TRBV29-1 and TRBJ2-7, with 7 bases fitting TRBD1. Germline V lookup: CDR1 SQVTM, CDR2 ANQGSEA. The CDR3 runs 14 residues. The V gene end was trimmed by 4 bases and the J gene end by 4 bases; junction bases not matched to a gene: 10.

This clonotype came up many times. The V gene is TRBV20-1, the J gene TRBJ1-3, with a possible D match to TRBD1 (5 bases). Germline CDR1 reads DFQATT; CDR2 reads SNEGSKA (reference sequence). This CDR3 has 12 residues. V was cut by 3 bases and J by 7 bases, with 10 bases left in between. In DNA, the CDR3 is TGCAGTGCTAGGCTGGGGCGGAACACCATATATTTT. Translated: CSARLGRNTIYF.

The rearrangement joins TRBV20-1 to TRBJ2-3; 8 bases align to TRBD2. V gave up 3 bases and J gave up 2 bases; unmatched junction bases: 7. Germline V gene sequence: CDR1 DFQATT, CDR2 SNEGSKA (reference sequence). The CDR3 loop spans 15 amino acids. As DNA, the CDR3 is TGCAGTGCTAGCCCTCGAGCGGGAGACACAGATACGCAGTATTTT. Encoded protein: CSASPRAGDTDTQYF.

This clonotype was seen a handful of times. A much larger clone lies a single base off, so this may be a read error. This chain uses TRBV11-2 with TRBJ2-7, with D unclear. CDR3 length equals 15 residues. The V and J ends lost 5 bases and 7 bases respectively, with 21 bases between them. Germline V lookup: CDR1 SGHAT, CDR2 FQNNGV. The CDR3 nucleotides read TGTGCCAGCAGCCTTGGATTAGAGACGTACAATGAGCAGTACTTC. It codes for CASSLGLETYNEQYF.

The V call is TRBV4-1, the J call TRBJ1-3; TRBD1 aligns across 7 bases. CDR1 and CDR2 (germline): MGHRA, YSYEKL. V shed 1 base, J shed 2 bases, and the junction held 2 bases outside the gene matches. The CDR3 loop spans 15 amino acids. CDR3 coding DNA: TGCGCCAGCAGCCAAGTTGGACAGGCTGGAAACACCATATATTTT. This codes for CASSQVGQAGNTIYF.

This clonotype was recorded many times. The gene calls are TRBV20-1 and TRBJ2-3; 10 bases match TRBD2. This CDR3 has 14 residues. The V segment lost 3 bases and the J segment 0 bases; nucleotides outside the gene matches: 0. Germline loops: CDR1 DFQATT, CDR2 SNEGSKA (reference sequence). CDR3 residues: CSASSGGSTDTQYF. CDR3 bases: TGCAGTGCTAGTAGCGGGGGGAGCACAGATACGCAGTATTTT.